The clone carrying this T cell receptor (beta chain) came up many times. Its antigen is currently unknown. These data originate in a study of prognosis after radiotherapy for stage I lung cancer. Study context: Radiotherapy was followed by distant metastases in a handful of patients, which appeared at a median of roughly seven months; roughly 16 patients showed no significant progression.

Each of two time points yielded six milliliters of peripheral venous blood. The CDR3 is 15 amino acids. The trim removed 5 bases at V and 4 bases at J, leaving 5 bases unmatched. Germline loops: CDR1 SGHAT, CDR2 FQNNGV. Notes on the study in general: There were reportedly differences in TRBV and TRBJ gene usage between patients with and without metastases.

Amplification of TCR beta CDR3 from genomic DNA used two-round multiplex PCR. First-round PCR amplification was performed with primers specific to each TRBV and TRBJ gene. TCRdb redid the calling of the multiplex PCR reads with MiXCR, one entry per CDR3 protein. The sample holds 30,000 to 35,000 distinct CDR3 sequences, approximately 51% seen once. Sequenced here: PBMCs, sampled before or after stereotactic body radiation therapy (not recorded which). This clonotype originated in a donor over 45 with non-small cell lung cancer. J is TRBJ2-3 and V is TRBV11-2; TRBD2 aligns across 11 bases. CDR3: CASSLHSGRADTQYF. CDR3 nucleotide sequence: TGTGCCAGCAGCCTCCATAGCGGGAGGGCAGATACGCAGTATTTT.